This TCR beta chain was documented in a study of identical twins. TCRdb reprocessed the 5' RACE reads with MiXCR, giving one entry per CDR3 protein. The data contain 750,000 to 950,000 distinct CDR3 sequences, 10% to 15% of them seen just once; the ten biggest clones take up around 1.6%. The donor group consisted entirely of healthy Caucasians. For this clonotype: Its antigen is as yet unknown.

This CDR3 is built from 17 residues. V was trimmed by 3 bases and J by 1 base, leaving 15 bases between them. Germline CDR1 reads LGHNA; CDR2 reads YNFKEQ. General study results and limits: Monozygotic twins shared more out-of-frame TCR alpha than recombination models predicted. Cord blood beta clonotypes that were abundant carried fewer insertions, and memory repertoires showed no such trend.

This sample also appeared in a second study, on yellow fever vaccine responses in identical twins.

The receptor was isolated from a woman between 18 and 29 years old in good health. The sample consisted of PBMCs. This sequence joins TRBV4-2 and TRBJ1-4; a possible D gene is TRBD1 (6 bases). The CDR3 nucleotides are TGTGCCAGCAGCCAGTTGGGGAGGGGGGGAACTAATGAAAAACTGTTTTTT. It specifies CASSQLGRGGTNEKLFF.